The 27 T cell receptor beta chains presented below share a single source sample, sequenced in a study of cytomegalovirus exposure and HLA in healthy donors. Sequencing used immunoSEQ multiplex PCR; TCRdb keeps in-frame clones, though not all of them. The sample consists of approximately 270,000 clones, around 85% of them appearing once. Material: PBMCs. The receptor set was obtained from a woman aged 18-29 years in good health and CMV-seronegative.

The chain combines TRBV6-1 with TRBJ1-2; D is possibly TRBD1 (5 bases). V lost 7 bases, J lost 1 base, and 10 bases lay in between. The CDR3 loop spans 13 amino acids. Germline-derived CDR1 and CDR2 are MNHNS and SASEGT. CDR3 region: CASNRGYNYGYTF. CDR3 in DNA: TGTGCCAGCAACCGGGGGTATAACTATGGCTACACCTTC.

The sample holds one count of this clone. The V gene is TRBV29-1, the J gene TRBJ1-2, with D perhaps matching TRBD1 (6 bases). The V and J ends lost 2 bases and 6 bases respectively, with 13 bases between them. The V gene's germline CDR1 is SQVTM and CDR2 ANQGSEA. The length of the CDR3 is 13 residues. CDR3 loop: CSVESGQGNGYTF. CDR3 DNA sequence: TGCAGCGTTGAAAGTGGTCAGGGGAATGGCTACACCTTC. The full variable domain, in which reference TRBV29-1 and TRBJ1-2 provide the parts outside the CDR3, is SAVISQKPSRDICQRGTSLTIQCQVDSQVTMMFWYRQQPGQSLTLIATANQGSEATYESGFVIDKFPISRPNLTFSTLTVSNMSPEDSSIYLCSVESGQGNGYTFGSGTRLTVV.

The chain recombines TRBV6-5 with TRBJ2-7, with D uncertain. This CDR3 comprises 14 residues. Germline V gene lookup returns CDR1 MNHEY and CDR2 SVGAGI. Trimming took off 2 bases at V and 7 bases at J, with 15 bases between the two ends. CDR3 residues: CASSYDPKPGEQYF. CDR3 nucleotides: TGTGCCAGCAGTTACGATCCTAAGCCGGGTGAGCAGTACTTC.

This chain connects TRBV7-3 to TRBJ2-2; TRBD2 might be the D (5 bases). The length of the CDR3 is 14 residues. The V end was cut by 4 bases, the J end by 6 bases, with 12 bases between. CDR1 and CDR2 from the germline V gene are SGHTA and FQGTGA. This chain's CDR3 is CASSSNPGSGELFF. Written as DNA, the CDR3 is TGTGCCAGCAGCTCAAATCCGGGATCCGGGGAGCTGTTTTTT.

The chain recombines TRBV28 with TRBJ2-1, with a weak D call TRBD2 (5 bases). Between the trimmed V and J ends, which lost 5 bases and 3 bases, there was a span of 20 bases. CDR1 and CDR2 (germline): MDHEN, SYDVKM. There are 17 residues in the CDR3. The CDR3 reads CASSPQGGGQFYNEQFF. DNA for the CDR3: TGTGCCAGCAGTCCCCAAGGAGGAGGTCAGTTCTACAATGAGCAGTTCTTC. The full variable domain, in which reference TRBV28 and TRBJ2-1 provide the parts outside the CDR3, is DVKVTQSSRYLVKRTGEKVFLECVQDMDHENMFWYRQDPGLGLRLIYFSYDVKMKEKGDIPEGYSVSREKKERFSLILESASTNQTSMYLCASSPQGGGQFYNEQFFGPGTRLTVL.

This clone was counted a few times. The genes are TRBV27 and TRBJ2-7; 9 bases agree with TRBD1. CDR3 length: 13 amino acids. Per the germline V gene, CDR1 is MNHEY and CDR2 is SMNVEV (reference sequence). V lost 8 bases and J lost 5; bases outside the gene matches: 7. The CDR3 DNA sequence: TGTGCCAGCCTTCGACAGGGGGGGAACGAGCAGTACTTC. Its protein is CASLRQGGNEQYF.

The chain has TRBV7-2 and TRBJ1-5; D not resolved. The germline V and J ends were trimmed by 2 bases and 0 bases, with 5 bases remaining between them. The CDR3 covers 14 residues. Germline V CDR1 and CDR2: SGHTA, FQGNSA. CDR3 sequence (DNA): TGTGCCAGCAGCTTATCAGATAGCAATCAGCCCCAGCATTTT. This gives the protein CASSLSDSNQPQHF. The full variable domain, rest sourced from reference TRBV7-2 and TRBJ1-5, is GAGVSQSPSNKVTEKGKDVELRCDPISGHTALYWYRQSLGQGLEFLIYFQGNSAPDKSGLPSDRFSAERTGGSVSTLTIQRTQQEDSAVYLCASSLSDSNQPQHFGDGTRLSIL.

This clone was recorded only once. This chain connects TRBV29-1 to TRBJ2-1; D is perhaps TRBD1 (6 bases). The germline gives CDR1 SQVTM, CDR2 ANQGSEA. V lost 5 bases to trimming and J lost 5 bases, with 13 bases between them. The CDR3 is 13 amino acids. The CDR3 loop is CSVPRGTNNEQFF. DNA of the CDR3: TGCAGCGTTCCTAGGGGGACAAACAATGAGCAGTTCTTC.

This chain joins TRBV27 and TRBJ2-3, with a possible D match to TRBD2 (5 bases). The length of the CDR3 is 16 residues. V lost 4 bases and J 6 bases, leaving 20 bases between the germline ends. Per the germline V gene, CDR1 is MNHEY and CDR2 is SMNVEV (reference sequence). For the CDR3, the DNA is TGTGCCAGCAGTTCGATGGACTCTTTTTCTCGGGATACGCAGTATTTT. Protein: CASSSMDSFSRDTQYF.

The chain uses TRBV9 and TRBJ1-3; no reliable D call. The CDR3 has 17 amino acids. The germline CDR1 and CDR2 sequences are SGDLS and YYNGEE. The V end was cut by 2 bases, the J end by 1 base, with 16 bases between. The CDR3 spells CASSVGLFGGSGNTIYF. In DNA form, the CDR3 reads TGTGCCAGCAGCGTTGGACTGTTTGGCGGGTCTGGAAACACCATATATTTT.

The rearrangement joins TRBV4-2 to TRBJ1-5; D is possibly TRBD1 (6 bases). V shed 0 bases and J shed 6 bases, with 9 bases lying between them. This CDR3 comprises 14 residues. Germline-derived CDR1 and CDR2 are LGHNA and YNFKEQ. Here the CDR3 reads CASSQDTGIQPQHF. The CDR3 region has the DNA TGTGCCAGCAGCCAAGATACAGGGATTCAGCCCCAGCATTTT.

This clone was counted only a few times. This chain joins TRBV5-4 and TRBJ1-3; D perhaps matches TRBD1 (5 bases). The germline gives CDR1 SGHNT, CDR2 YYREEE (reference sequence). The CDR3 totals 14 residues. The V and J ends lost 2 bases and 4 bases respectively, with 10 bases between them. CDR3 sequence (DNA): TGTGCCAGCAGCTTTTTGGGGCAAGGAAACACCATATATTTT. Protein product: CASSFLGQGNTIYF. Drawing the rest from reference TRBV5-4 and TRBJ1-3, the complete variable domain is ETGVTQSPTHLIKTRGQQVTLRCSSQSGHNTVSWYQQALGQGPQFIFQYYREEENGRGNFPPRFSGLQFPNYSSELNVNALELDDSALYLCASSFLGQGNTIYFGEGSWLTVV.

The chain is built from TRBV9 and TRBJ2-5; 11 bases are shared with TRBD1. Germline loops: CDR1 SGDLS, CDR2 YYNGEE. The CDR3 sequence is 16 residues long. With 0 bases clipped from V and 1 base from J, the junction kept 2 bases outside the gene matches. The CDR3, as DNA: TGTGCCAGCAGCGTAGGGGACAGGGGGGGCCAAGAGACCCAGTACTTC. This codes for CASSVGDRGGQETQYF.

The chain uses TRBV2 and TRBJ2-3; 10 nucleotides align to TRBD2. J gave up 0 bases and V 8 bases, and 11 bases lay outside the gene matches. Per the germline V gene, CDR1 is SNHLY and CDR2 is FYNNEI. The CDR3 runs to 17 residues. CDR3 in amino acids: CASLASGSLASTDTQYF. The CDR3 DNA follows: TGTGCCAGCCTGGCTAGCGGGAGCCTCGCTAGCACAGATACGCAGTATTTT.

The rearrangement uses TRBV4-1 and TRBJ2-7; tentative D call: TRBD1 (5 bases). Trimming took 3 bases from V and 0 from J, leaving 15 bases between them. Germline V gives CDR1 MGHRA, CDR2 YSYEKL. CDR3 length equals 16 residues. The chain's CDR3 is CASSHHARQISYEQYF. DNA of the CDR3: TGCGCCAGCAGCCATCACGCAAGACAGATCTCCTACGAGCAGTACTTC.

The CDR3 region is CASSLDVPRGSYEQYF. CDR3 sequence (DNA): TGTGCCAGCAGCTTAGATGTCCCCAGGGGCTCCTACGAGCAGTACTTC. This chain joins TRBV11-2 and TRBJ2-7; a weak D match, TRBD1 (6 bases). The CDR3 has 16 residues. Trimming pared 0 bases from V and 0 bases from J, leaving 12 bases between. Germline V gene sequence: CDR1 SGHAT, CDR2 FQNNGV.

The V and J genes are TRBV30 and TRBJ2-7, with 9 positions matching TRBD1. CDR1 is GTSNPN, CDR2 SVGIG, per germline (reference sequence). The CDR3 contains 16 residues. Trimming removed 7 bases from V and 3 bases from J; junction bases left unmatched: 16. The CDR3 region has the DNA TGTGCCTCTACACAGGGGGCGCGAGGTGGATTCTACGAGCAGTACTTC. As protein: CASTQGARGGFYEQYF. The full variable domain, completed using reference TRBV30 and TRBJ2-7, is SQTIHQWPATLVQPVGSPLSLECTVEGTSNPNLYWYRQAAGRGLQLLFYSVGIGQISSEVPQNLSASRPQDRQFILSSKKLLLSDSGFYLCASTQGARGGFYEQYFGPGTRLTVT.

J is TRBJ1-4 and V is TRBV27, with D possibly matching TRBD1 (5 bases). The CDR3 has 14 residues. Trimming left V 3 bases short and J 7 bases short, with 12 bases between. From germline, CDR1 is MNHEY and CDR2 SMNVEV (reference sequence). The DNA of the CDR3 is TGTGCCAGCAGTTTTACAGTAAGGGGTGAAAAACTGTTTTTT. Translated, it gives CASSFTVRGEKLFF. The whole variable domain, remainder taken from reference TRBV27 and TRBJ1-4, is EAQVTQNPRYLITVTGKKLTVTCSQNMNHEYMSWYRQDPGLGLRQIYYSMNVEVTDKGDVPEGYKVSRKEKRNFPLILESPSPNQTSLYFCASSFTVRGEKLFFGSGTQLSVL.

CDR3 nucleotides: TGCGCCAGCAGTCCTAGCATGAACACTGAAGCTTTCTTT. Its translation is CASSPSMNTEAFF. The rearrangement links TRBV5-1 to TRBJ1-1; D is uncertain. Trimming removed 5 bases at V and 0 bases at J, with 8 bases between. Looked up from germline, CDR1 is SGHRS and CDR2 is YFSETQ. This CDR3 has 13 amino acids.

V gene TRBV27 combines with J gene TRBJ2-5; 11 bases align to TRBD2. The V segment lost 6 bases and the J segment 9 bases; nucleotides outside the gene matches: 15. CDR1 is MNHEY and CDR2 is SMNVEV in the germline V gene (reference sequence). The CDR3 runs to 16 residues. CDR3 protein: CASRTLLAGGPTAQYF. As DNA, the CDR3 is TGTGCCAGCAGAACCCTCCTAGCGGGGGGACCCACTGCCCAGTACTTC.

The DNA for the CDR3 is TGTGCCTGGAGTCGTGGGCGGGGGGGCCGAACAGATACGCAGTATTTT. Its protein is CAWSRGRGGRTDTQYF. This chain joins TRBV30 and TRBJ2-3, with TRBD2 identical over 9 bases. The CDR3 is 16 amino acids. Germline V gives CDR1 GTSNPN, CDR2 SVGIG (reference sequence). With V trimmed by 2 bases and J by 3 bases, 9 bases remained unmatched. The full variable domain, with the rest looked up from reference TRBV30 and TRBJ2-3, is SQTIHQWPATLVQPVGSPLSLECTVEGTSNPNLYWYRQAAGRGLQLLFYSVGIGQISSEVPQNLSASRPQDRQFILSSKKLLLSDSGFYLCAWSRGRGGRTDTQYFGPGTRLTVL.

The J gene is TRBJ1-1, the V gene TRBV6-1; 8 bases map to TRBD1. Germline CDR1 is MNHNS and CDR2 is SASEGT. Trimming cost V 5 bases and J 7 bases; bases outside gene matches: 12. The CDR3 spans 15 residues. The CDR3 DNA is TGTGCCAGCAGTTTCAAAGAGGACAGGGCATTTGAAGCTTTCTTT. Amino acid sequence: CASSFKEDRAFEAFF.

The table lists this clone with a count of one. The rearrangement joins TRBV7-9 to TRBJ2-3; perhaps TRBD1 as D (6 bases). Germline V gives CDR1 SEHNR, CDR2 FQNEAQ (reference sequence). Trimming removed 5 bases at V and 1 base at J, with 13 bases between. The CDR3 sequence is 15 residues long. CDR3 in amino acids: CASSSLWTGTDTQYF. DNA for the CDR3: TGTGCCAGCAGCAGCCTTTGGACAGGCACAGATACGCAGTATTTT. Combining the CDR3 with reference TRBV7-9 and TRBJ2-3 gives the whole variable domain DTGVSQNPRHKITKRGQNVTFRCDPISEHNRLYWYRQTLGQGPEFLTYFQNEAQLEKSRLLSDRFSAERPKGSFSTLEIQRTEQGDSAMYLCASSSLWTGTDTQYFGPGTRLTVL.

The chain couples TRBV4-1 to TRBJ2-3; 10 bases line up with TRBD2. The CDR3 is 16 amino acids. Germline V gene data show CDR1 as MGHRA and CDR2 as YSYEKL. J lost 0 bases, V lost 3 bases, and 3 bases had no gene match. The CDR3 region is CASSHQLAGSTDTQYF. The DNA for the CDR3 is TGCGCCAGCAGCCACCAACTAGCGGGGAGCACAGATACGCAGTATTTT.

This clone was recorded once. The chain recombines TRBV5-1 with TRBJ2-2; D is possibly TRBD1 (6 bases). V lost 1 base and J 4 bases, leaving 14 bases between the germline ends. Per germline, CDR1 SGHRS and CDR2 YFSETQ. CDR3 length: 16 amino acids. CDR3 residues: CASSLMGAFVTGELFF. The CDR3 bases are TGCGCCAGCAGCTTGATGGGGGCGTTTGTCACCGGGGAGCTGTTTTTT.

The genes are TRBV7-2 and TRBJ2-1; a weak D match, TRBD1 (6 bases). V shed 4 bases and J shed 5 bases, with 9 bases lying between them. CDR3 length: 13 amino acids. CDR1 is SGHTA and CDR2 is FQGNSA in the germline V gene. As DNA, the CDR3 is TGTGCCAGCAGCTATGACAGGAACAATGAGCAGTTCTTC. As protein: CASSYDRNNEQFF.

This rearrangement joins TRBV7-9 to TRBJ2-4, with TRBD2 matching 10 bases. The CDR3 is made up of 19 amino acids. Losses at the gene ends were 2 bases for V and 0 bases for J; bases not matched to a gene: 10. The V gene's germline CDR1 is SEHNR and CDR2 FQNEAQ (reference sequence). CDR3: CASSLLGLADTLAKNIQYF. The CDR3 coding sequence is TGTGCCAGCAGCTTATTAGGACTAGCGGATACTTTAGCCAAAAACATTCAGTACTTC.